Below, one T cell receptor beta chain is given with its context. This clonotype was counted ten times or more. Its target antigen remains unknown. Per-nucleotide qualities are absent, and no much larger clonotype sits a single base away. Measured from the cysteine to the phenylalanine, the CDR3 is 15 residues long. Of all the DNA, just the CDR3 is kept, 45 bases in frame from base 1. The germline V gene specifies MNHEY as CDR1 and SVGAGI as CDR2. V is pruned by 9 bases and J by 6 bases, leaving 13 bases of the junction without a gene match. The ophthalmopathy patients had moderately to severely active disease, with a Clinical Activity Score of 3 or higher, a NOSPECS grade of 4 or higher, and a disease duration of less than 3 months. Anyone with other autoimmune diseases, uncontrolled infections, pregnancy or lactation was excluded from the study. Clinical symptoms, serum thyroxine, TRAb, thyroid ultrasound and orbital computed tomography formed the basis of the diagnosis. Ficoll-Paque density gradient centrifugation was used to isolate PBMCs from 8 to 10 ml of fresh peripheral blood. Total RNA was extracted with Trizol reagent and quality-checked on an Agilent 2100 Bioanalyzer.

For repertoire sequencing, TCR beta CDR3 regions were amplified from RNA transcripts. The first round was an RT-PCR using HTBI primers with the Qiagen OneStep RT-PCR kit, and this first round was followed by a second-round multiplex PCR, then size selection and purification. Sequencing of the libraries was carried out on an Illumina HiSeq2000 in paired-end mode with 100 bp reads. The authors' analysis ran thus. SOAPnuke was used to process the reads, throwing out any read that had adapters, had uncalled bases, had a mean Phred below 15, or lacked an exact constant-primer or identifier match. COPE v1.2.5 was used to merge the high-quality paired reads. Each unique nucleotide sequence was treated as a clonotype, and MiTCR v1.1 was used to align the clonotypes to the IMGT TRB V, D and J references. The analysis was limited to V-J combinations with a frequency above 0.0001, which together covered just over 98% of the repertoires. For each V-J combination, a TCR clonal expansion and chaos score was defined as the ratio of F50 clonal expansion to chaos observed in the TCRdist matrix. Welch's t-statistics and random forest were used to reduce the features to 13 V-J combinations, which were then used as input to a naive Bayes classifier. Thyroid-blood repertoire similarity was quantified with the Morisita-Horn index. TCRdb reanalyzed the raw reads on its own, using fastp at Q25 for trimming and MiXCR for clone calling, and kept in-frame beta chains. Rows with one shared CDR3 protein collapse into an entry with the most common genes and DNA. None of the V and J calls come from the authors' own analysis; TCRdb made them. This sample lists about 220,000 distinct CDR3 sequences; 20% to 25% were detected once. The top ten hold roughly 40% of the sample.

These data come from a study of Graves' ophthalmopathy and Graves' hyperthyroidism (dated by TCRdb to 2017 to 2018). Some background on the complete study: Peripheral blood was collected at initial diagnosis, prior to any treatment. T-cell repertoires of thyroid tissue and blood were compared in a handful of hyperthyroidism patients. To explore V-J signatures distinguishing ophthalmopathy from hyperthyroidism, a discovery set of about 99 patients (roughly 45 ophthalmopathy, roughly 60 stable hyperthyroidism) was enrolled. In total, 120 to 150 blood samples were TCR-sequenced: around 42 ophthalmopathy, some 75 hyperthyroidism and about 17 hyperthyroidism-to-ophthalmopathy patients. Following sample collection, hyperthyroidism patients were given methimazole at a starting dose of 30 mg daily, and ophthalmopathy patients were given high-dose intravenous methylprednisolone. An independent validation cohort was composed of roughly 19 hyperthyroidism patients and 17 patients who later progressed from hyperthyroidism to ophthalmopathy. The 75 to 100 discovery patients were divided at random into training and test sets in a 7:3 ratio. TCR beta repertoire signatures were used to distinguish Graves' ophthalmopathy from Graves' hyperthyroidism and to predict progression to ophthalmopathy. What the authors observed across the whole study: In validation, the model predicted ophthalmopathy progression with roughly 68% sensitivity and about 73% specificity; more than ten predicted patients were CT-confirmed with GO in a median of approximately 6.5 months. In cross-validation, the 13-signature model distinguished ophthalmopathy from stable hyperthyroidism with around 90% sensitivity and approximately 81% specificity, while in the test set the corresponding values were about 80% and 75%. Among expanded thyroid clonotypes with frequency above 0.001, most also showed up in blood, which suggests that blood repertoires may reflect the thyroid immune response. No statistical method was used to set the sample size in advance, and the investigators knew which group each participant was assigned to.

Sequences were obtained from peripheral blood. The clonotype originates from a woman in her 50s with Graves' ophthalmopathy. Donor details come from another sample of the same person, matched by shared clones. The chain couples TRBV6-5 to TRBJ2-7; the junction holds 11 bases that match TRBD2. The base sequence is TGTGCCAGTCTAAGAACTAGCGGGAGTTCTTCCGAGCAGTACTTC. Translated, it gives CASLRTSGSSSEQYF.